This TCR beta chain was sequenced for a study of blood T cell repertoires in COVID-19. Overall study: The United States, Italy and Spain were the sources of the acute and convalescent COVID-19 samples.

In the authors' methods: How many nucleated cells were present was estimated from reference gene primer amplification. Sequencing used immunoSEQ multiplex PCR; TCRdb keeps in-frame clones, though not all of them. The V and J calls and clone size were taken over from that table, and D and trimming were inferred from the DNA. Of about 33,000 clones in the sample, approximately 85% were seen once. The germline CDR1 and CDR2 sequences are MGHRA and YSYEKL. The CDR3 runs 16 residues. The V segment lost 6 bases and the J segment 0 bases; nucleotides outside the gene matches: 4. This clonotype was sampled from a human donor in a cohort sampled during active COVID-19. This chain links TRBV4-1 with TRBJ2-3; 12 nucleotides align to TRBD2. Sequenced material: peripheral blood. The CDR3 DNA sequence: TGCGCCAGCAGGTCCGGGACTAGCGGGAGCACAGATACGCAGTATTTT. Its protein product is CASRSGTSGSTDTQYF.